A selection of T cell receptor beta chains follows, all from one sample in a study of blood T cell repertoires in COVID-19. Produced via immunoSEQ multiplex PCR; TCRdb's table is partial and in-frame only. The table shows approximately 300,000 clones, with around 90% occurring only once. Sequences were obtained from peripheral blood. All receptors come from a woman aged 30 to 39 with COVID-19, enrolled during active disease. The CDR3 runs from the conserved cysteine through the conserved F or W. A D gene is named only where the DNA matches it firmly. Clone size is stated in some rows and not others, as once, few, many or a class when expanded.

D gene | clone size | J gene | V gene | CDR3 DNA | CDR3 protein
TRBD1 | . | TRBJ1-5 | TRBV29-1 | TGCAGCGTGGGGACAGGGTACAATCAGCCCCAGCATTTT | CSVGTGYNQPQHF
. | . | TRBJ2-2 | TRBV7-9 | TGTGCCAGCAGCCCCCGCGAGATGAACACCGGGGAGCTGTTTTTT | CASSPREMNTGELFF
. | . | TRBJ1-5 | TRBV6-5 | TGTGCCAGCACCCCGGGACTCACCAATCAGCCCCAGCATTTT | CASTPGLTNQPQHF
. | . | TRBJ2-4 | TRBV6-6 | TGTGCCAGCAGGGTTGGAGACATTCAGTACTTC | CASRVGDIQYF
. | . | TRBJ2-2 | TRBV12-3/TRBV12-4 | TGTGCCGGACAGAACACCGGGGAGCTGTTTTTT | CAGQNTGELFF
. | . | TRBJ2-7 | TRBV2 | TGTGCCAGCAGTCAAGGGCGGGCTTCCTACGAGCAGTACTTC | CASSQGRASYEQYF
. | . | TRBJ1-5 | TRBV11-2 | TGTGCCAGCAGCTTAGATTACGACAGGATGGGCCAGCCCCAGCATTTT | CASSLDYDRMGQPQHF
. | . | TRBJ2-1 | TRBV9 | TGTGCCAGCAGCGTAGGTCTCAATGAGCAGTTCTTC | CASSVGLNEQFF
TRBD2 | . | TRBJ2-5 | TRBV5-6 | TGTGCCAGCAGCCGACTAGCGGGGAGCGACCAAGAGACCCAGTACTTC | CASSRLAGSDQETQYF
TRBD2 | . | TRBJ2-7 | TRBV9 | TGTGCCAGCAGCCCCCGTCCAGTTAGCGGGTCGGGGGAGCAGTACTTC | CASSPRPVSGSGEQYF
. | . | TRBJ2-2 | TRBV6-2/TRBV6-3 | TGTGCCAGCAGTTACTCGCCGGGAAACACCGGGGAGCTGTTTTTT | CASSYSPGNTGELFF
TRBD1 | . | TRBJ2-5 | TRBV3-1/TRBV3-2 | TGTGCCAGCAGCCCCTACAGGGGGCCTACAGACGTGGAGACCCAGTACTTC | CASSPYRGPTDVETQYF
TRBD2 | . | TRBJ2-1 | TRBV18 | TGTGCCAGCTCACCACTCTCGCGGGAGATCCACAATGAGCAGTTCTTC | CASSPLSREIHNEQFF
. | . | TRBJ1-1 | TRBV7-8 | TGTGCCAGCAGCTTTGACAGCCTTTTGCCCACTGAAGCTTTCTTT | CASSFDSLLPTEAFF
. | . | TRBJ2-7 | TRBV5-1 | TGCGCCAGCAGCCGGCAGGGCAACTACGAGCAGTACTTC | CASSRQGNYEQYF
. | once | TRBJ2-3 | TRBV5-1 | TGCACCAGCAAGGCTGAGGTTCTCACAGATACGCAGTATTTT | CTSKAEVLTDTQYF
. | . | TRBJ1-1 | TRBV30 | TGTGCCTGGAGAGAATCAGGGGTGAACACTGAAGCTTTCTTT | CAWRESGVNTEAFF
. | . | TRBJ1-6 | TRBV6-6 | TGTGCCAGCGAATGGGACACGAAGAATTCACCCCTCCACTTT | CASEWDTKNSPLHF
TRBD1 | . | TRBJ2-7 | TRBV28 | TGTGCCAGCAGTTGGACAGGGGGCACGTACGAGCAGTACTTC | CASSWTGGTYEQYF
. | . | TRBJ2-1 | TRBV5-1 | TGCGCCAGCAGCCGGGATATATACAATGAGCAGTTCTTC | CASSRDIYNEQFF
TRBD2 | once | TRBJ2-1 | TRBV7-2 | TGTGCCAGCAGCTTAGGATGGTCTAGCGGGAGGGCCCCGTTCTTC | CASSLGWSSGRAPFF
. | few | TRBJ1-1 | TRBV13 | TGTGCCAGCAGCTTCGGTCCAAGGGGTGACACTGAAGCTTTCTTT | CASSFGPRGDTEAFF
. | . | TRBJ2-2 | TRBV11-2 | TGTGCCAGCAGCTCCTTCGGGAACACCGGGGAGCTGTTTTTT | CASSSFGNTGELFF
TRBD1 | . | TRBJ1-1 | TRBV19 | TGTGCCAGTAGTACTTCAGGGGGATTGAACACTGAAGCTTTCTTT | CASSTSGGLNTEAFF
. | . | TRBJ2-2 | TRBV27 | TGTGCCAGCAGTTCTTTAGGGTACGGGGACACCGGGGAGCTGTTTTTT | CASSSLGYGDTGELFF
. | . | TRBJ2-3 | TRBV5-1 | TGCGCCAGCATGGGAGCCACTAGCACAGATACGCAGTATTTT | CASMGATSTDTQYF
. | . | TRBJ1-2 | TRBV25-1 | TGTGCCAGCAGTGAACTAGGCCGCCCGGGGGGCTACACCTTC | CASSELGRPGGYTF
TRBD2 | once | TRBJ2-1 | TRBV19 | TGTGCCAGTAGTCCCTTTGGGGCGGGAGCGACCTACAATGAGCAGTTCTTC | CASSPFGAGATYNEQFF
. | . | TRBJ2-3 | TRBV5-1 | TGCGCCAGCAGCGGGGGCGCACTAAGCACAGATACGCAGTATTTT | CASSGGALSTDTQYF
. | . | TRBJ1-1 | TRBV19 | TGTGCCAGTTGCCGGGACTTGGGCACTGAAGCTTTCTTT | CASCRDLGTEAFF
TRBD1 | . | TRBJ2-7 | TRBV7-2 | TGTGCCAGCAGCACCCGGGACAGGGGAAGCGAGCAGTACTTC | CASSTRDRGSEQYF
TRBD1 | . | TRBJ2-7 | TRBV7-2 | TGTGCCAGCAGCTTAGGGACAGGTAATCGGGAGCAGTACTTC | CASSLGTGNREQYF
TRBD1 | once | TRBJ2-3 | TRBV28 | TGTGCCAGCAGTTTAATAATTGGGACAGGGAGTTATCAAACAGATACGCAGTATTTT | CASSLIIGTGSYQTDTQYF
. | . | TRBJ1-4 | TRBV6-5 | TGTGCCAGCAGTACACTAAGTAATAAGGAAAAACTGTTTTTT | CASSTLSNKEKLFF
. | . | TRBJ2-7 | TRBV20-1 | TGCAGTGCTAGGGGCCCTTACGAGCAGTACTTC | CSARGPYEQYF
. | once | TRBJ1-4 | TRBV5-6 | TGTGCCAGCAGCTCAACAGGACGGCTTAATGAAAAACTGTTTTTT | CASSSTGRLNEKLFF
TRBD1 | . | TRBJ2-7 | TRBV5-6 | TGTGCCAGCAGCCGCGGGACAGGGGGCCTCGAGCAGTACTTC | CASSRGTGGLEQYF
TRBD2 | . | TRBJ2-3 | TRBV5-6 | TGTGCCAGCAGCTTAAGACTAGCGGAGACCACAGATACGCAGTATTTT | CASSLRLAETTDTQYF
. | . | TRBJ2-1 | TRBV6-2/TRBV6-3 | TGTGCCAGCAGTACACTCGACGGAGCCCATTACAATGAGCAGTTCTTC | CASSTLDGAHYNEQFF
TRBD2 | few | TRBJ2-7 | TRBV7-9 | TGTGCCAGCAGCATAGCGGGGGGAGGGCTCCGCTACGAGCAGTACTTC | CASSIAGGGLRYEQYF
TRBD2 | . | TRBJ2-1 | TRBV9 | TGTGCCAGCAGCTCACGAGCGGGGCTTTACAATGAGCAGTTCTTC | CASSSRAGLYNEQFF
. | . | TRBJ2-7 | TRBV19 | TGTGCCAGTAGTATGAACGTTGTGCAGAACGAGCAGTACTTC | CASSMNVVQNEQYF
TRBD2 | . | TRBJ2-1 | TRBV10-2 | TGCGCCAGCAGTGAAGCTCGCGGGAGGGCCGGTGAGCAGTTCTTC | CASSEARGRAGEQFF
. | . | TRBJ2-3 | TRBV5-1 | TGCGCCAGCAGCCCCGCAGGGTTGGGAGATACGCAGTATTTT | CASSPAGLGDTQYF